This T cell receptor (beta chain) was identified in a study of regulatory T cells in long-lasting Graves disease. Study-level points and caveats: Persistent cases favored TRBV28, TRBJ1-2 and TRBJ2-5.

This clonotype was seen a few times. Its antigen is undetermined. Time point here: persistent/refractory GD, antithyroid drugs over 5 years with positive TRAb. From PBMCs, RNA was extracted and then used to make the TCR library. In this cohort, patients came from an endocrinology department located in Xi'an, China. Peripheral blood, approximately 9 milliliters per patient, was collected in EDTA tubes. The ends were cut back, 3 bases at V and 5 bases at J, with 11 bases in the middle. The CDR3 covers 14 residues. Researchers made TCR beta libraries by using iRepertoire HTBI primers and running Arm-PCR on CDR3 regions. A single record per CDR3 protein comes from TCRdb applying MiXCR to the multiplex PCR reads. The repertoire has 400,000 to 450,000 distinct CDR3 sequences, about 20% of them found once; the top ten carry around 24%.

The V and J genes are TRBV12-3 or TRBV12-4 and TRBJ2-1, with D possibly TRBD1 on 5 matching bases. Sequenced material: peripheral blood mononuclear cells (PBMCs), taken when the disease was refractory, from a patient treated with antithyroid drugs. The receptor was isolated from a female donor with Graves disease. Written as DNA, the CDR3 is TGTGCCAGCAGTTTTCAGGGAAAACACAATGAGCAGTTCTTC. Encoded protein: CASSFQGKHNEQFF.